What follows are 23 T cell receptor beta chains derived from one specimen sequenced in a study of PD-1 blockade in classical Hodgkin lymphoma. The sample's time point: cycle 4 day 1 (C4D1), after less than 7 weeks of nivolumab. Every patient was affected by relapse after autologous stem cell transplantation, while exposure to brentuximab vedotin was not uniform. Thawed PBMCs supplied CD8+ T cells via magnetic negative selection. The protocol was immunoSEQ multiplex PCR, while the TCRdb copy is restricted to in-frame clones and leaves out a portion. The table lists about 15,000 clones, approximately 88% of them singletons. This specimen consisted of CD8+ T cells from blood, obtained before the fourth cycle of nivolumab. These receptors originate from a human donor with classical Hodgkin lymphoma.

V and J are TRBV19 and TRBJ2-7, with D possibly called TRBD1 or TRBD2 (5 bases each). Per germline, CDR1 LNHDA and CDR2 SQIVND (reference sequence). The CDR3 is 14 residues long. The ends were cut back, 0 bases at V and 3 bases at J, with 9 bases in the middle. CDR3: CASSIDLGDYEQYF. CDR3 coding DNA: TGTGCCAGTAGTATAGATTTGGGGGACTACGAGCAGTACTTC.

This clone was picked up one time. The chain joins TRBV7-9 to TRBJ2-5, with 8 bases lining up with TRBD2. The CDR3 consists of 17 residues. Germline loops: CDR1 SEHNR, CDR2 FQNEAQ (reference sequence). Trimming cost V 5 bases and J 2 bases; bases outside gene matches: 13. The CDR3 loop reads CASSPRERGSQQETQYF. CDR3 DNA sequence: TGTGCCAGCAGCCCCCGGGAGCGGGGGTCCCAACAAGAGACCCAGTACTTC. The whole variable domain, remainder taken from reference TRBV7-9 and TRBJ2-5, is DTGVSQNPRHKITKRGQNVTFRCDPISEHNRLYWYRQTLGQGPEFLTYFQNEAQLEKSRLLSDRFSAERPKGSFSTLEIQRTEQGDSAMYLCASSPRERGSQQETQYFGPGTRLLVL.

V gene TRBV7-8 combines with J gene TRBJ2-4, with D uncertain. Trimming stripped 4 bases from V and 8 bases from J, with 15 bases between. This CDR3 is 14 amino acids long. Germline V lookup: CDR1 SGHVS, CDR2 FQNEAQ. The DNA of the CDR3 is TGTGCCAGCAGCTCATTCCGGGTTGCGGACATTCAGTACTTC. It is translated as CASSSFRVADIQYF. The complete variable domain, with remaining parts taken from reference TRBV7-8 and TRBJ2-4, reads GAGVSQSPRYKVAKRGQDVALRCDPISGHVSLFWYQQALGQGPEFLTYFQNEAQLDKSGLPSDRFFAERPEGSVSTLKIQRTQQEDSAVYLCASSSFRVADIQYFGAGTRLSVL.

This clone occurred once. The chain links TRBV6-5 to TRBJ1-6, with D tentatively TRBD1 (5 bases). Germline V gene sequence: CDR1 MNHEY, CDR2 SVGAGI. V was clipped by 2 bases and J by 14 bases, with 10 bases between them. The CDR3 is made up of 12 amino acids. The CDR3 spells CASSYGGLALHF. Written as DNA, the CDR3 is TGTGCCAGCAGTTACGGGGGGTTGGCCCTCCACTTT.

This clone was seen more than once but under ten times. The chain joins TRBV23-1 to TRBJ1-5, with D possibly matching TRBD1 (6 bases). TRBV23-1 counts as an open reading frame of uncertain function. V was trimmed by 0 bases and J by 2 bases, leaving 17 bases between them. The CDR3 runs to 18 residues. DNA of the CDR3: TGCGCCAGCAGTCAATCTAACAGGGTAATAGTTGGCAATCAGCCCCAGCATTTT. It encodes CASSQSNRVIVGNQPQHF.

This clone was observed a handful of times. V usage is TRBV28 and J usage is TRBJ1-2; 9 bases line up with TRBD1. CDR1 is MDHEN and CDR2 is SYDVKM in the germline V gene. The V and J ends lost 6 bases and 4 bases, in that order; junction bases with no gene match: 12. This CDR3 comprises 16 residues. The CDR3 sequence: CASSQAGTGLGYGYTF. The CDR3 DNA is TGTGCCAGCAGCCAAGCGGGGACAGGGTTGGGCTATGGCTACACCTTC.

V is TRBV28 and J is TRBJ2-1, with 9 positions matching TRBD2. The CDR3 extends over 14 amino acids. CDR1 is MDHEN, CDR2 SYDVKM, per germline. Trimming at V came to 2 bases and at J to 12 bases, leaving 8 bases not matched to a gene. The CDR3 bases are TGTGCCAGCAGTTTACTAGCGGGAAATATAGGGCAGTTCTTC. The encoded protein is CASSLLAGNIGQFF.

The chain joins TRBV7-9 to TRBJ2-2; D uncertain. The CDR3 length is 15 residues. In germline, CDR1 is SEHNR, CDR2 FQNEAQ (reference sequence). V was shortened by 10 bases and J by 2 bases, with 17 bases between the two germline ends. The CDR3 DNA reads TGTGCCACCACTGCCATGATGGCCAACACCGGGGAGCTGTTTTTT. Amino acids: CATTAMMANTGELFF.

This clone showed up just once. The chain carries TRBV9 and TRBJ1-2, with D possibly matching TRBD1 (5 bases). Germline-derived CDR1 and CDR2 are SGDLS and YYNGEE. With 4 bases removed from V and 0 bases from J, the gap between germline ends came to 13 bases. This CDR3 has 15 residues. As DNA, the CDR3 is TGTGCCAGCAGCCCGGAAGGGGCTACTAACTATGGCTACACCTTC. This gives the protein CASSPEGATNYGYTF.

The CDR3 region has the DNA TGCGCCAGCAGCCACTCCGTGGACGGCTACGAGCAGTACTTC. Translation gives CASSHSVDGYEQYF. V is TRBV4-1 and J is TRBJ2-7; unclear D gene. The CDR3 runs to 14 residues. V was cut by 3 bases and J by 3 bases, with 12 bases left in between. Germline CDR1 MGHRA, CDR2 YSYEKL.

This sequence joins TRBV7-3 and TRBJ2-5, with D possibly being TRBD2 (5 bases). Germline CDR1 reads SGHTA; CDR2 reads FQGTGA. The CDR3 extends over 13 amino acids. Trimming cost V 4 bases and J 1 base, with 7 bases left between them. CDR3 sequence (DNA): TGTGCCAGCAGCTCCAGCGGCCAAGAGACCCAGTACTTC. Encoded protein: CASSSSGQETQYF.

CDR3 residues: CATLPPVDGTGTFNEQFF. The CDR3 DNA reads TGTGCCACCCTACCCCCCGTCGACGGGACAGGGACATTCAATGAGCAGTTCTTC. The genes are TRBV27 and TRBJ2-1; 9 bases agree with TRBD1. This CDR3 contains 18 residues. CDR1 is MNHEY and CDR2 is SMNVEV in the germline V gene (reference sequence). The junction had 22 bases not matched to a gene; V was cut back by 10 bases and J by 6 bases.

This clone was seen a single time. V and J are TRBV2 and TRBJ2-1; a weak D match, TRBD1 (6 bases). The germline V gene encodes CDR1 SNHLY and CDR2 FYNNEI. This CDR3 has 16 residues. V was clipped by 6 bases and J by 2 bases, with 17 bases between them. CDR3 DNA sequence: TGTGCCAGCAGAGCTCAAACAGGGATCCCCTACAATGAGCAGTTCTTC. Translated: CASRAQTGIPYNEQFF.

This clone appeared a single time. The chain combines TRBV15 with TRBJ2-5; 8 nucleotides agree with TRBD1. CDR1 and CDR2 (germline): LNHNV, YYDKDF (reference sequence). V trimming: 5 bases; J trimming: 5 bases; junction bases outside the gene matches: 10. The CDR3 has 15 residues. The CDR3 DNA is TGTGCCACCAGCCTGGACAGGGCGCCGGGGGAGACCCAGTACTTC. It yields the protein CATSLDRAPGETQYF.

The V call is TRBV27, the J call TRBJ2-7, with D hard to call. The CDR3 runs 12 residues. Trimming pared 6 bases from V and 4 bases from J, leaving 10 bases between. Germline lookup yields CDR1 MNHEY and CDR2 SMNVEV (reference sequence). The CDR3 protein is CASRGRFYEQYF. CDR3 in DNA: TGTGCCAGCAGAGGACGTTTTTACGAGCAGTACTTC.

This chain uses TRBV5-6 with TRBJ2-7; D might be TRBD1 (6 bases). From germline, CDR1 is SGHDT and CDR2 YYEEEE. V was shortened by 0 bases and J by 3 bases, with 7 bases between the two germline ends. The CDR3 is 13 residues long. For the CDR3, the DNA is TGTGCCAGCAGCTTGGGAGGGGGCTACGAGCAGTACTTC. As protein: CASSLGGGYEQYF.

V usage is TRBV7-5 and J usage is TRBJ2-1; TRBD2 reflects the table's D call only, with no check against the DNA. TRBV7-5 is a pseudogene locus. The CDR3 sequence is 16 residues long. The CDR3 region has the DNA TGTGCCAGCAGCCCCCCGGGACTAGCGGGTTACAATGAGCAGTTCTTC. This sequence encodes CASSPPGLAGYNEQFF.

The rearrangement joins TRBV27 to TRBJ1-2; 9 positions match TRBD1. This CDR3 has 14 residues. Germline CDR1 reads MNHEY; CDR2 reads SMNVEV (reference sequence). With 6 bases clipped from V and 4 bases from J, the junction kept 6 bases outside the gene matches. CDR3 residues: CASRGGDRVYGYTF. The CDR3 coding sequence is TGTGCCAGCAGGGGAGGGGACAGGGTCTATGGCTACACCTTC.

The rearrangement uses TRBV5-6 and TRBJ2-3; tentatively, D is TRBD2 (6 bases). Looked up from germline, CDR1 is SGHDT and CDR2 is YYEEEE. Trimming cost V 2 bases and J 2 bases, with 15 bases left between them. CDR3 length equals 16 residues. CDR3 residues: CASSLPRELATDTQYF. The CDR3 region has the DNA TGTGCCAGCAGCTTACCACGGGAGTTGGCCACAGATACGCAGTATTTT.

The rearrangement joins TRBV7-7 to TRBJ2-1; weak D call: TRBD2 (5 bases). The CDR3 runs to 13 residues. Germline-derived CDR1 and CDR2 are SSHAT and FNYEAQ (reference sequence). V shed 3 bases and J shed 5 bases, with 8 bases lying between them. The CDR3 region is CASSLDFNNEQFF. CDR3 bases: TGTGCCAGCAGCTTGGACTTTAACAATGAGCAGTTCTTC. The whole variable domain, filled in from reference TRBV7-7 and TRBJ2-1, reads GAGVSQSPRYKVTKRGQDVTLRCDPISSHATLYWYQQALGQGPEFLTYFNYEAQPDKSGLPSDRFSAERPEGSISTLTIQRTEQRDSAMYRCASSLDFNNEQFFGPGTRLTVL.

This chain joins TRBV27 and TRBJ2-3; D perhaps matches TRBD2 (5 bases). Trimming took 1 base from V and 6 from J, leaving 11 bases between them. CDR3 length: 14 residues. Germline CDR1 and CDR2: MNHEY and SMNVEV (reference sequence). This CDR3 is CASSLWASGDTQYF. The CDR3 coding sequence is TGTGCCAGCAGTTTATGGGCGTCGGGGGATACGCAGTATTTT.

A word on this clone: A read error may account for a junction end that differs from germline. CDR3 in DNA: TGTGCCAGCAGCTCCTACTACGGGCAGTACTTC. It codes for CASSSYYGQYF. The J gene is TRBJ2-7, the V gene TRBV11-2; no clear D gene. The CDR3 is 11 residues long. Per germline, CDR1 SGHAT and CDR2 FQNNGV.

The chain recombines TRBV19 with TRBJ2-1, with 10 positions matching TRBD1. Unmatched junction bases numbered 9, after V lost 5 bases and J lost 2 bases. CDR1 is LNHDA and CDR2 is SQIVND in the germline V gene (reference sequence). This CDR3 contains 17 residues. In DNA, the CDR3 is TGTGCCAGTAGTCCAAACTCCGGGACAGGGGCCTACAATGAGCAGTTCTTC. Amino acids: CASSPNSGTGAYNEQFF.